This T cell receptor beta chain was sequenced during a study of OX40 agonist ivuxolimab in advanced cancers. Regarding the research as a whole: Ivuxolimab, which targeted the costimulatory receptor OX40 (CD134), was an agonistic, fully human IgG2 monoclonal antibody. Partial responses were achieved by three dose-escalation patients, of whom one had hepatocellular carcinoma and two had cutaneous melanoma. In the dose-escalation cohort, roughly 80% of patients were male, and the mean age was roughly 60 years, with a range of about 23 to 85. Among the approximately 50 dose-escalation patients, about 20 had hepatocellular carcinoma, 15 or so melanoma, 9 renal cell carcinoma and 9 head and neck cancer. The paper covers the monotherapy dose-escalation part of the phase I ivuxolimab trial, which included N ≈ 50 patients. The purpose of peripheral TCRbeta sequencing was to test whether ivuxolimab changed TCR sequence diversity and led to clonal T-cell expansion. Intravenous ivuxolimab was administered to patients every 2 weeks at six dose levels: 0.01, 0.1, 0.3, 1.5, 3 and 10 mg/kg. Patients were allowed to have had prior anti-PD-1, anti-PD-L1 or anti-CTLA-4 therapy, and around 41% of the dose-escalation patients had previously received checkpoint inhibitors.

Patients with a history of autoimmune disease or receiving systemic immunosuppression were excluded from the trial. In every dose cohort, peripheral blood was drawn for TCR sequencing at baseline, cycle 4 day 1, and cycle 7 day 1. The samples were drawn from a first-in-human, open-label, multicenter phase I dose-escalation trial of ivuxolimab. Adults with locally advanced or metastatic melanoma, renal cell, hepatocellular, or head and neck squamous cell carcinoma were enrolled in the trial. CD4+ and CD8+ T cells were sorted separately from peripheral blood before TCR sequencing. From the cysteine up to the phenylalanine, the CDR3 has a length of 18 residues. Just the 54-base CDR3 DNA is kept, in frame starting at base 1. The germline V gene specifies MNHNS as CDR1 and SASEGT as CDR2. V is cut by 4 bases and J by 0 bases, and the space between the germline ends is 16 bases. For sequencing of the TCRbeta CDR3 region, genomic DNA was extracted from the sorted cells. The immunoSEQ Assay was used to sequence the TCRbeta CDR3 regions. TCRdb limited this immuneACCESS table to in-frame rearrangements with V and J called. A share of clones is missing; checked studies link under half to unresolved V genes, and the rest is unexplained. Counted in this sample were about 120,000 clones; 93% of them appeared once. The top ten clones comprise approximately 0.15% of the sample.

This clone was detected only a few times. Its antigen target is currently unknown. It has no much larger one-base neighbor in the sample; base qualities were not kept. What the authors observed across the whole study: After ivuxolimab, CD8+ T cells had more expanded clones than CD4+ T cells on average. At doses of 0.1 to 3.0 mg/kg, clonal expansion of both CD4+ and CD8+ blood T cells was observed from baseline to week 6. Low levels of normalized T-cell clonal expansion were also seen in some patients who did not respond. Which antigens the clonally expanded peripheral T cells were specific for was not determined. Partial responders in the 0.1-3.0 mg/kg groups had among the lowest normalized peripheral clonal expansion, especially among CD8+ T cells.

The chain links TRBV6-1 with TRBJ2-6; the D gene is perhaps TRBD1, on 6 matching bases. The material was CD4+ or CD8+ T cells sorted from blood, obtained in a trial of the OX40 agonist ivuxolimab. This sequence was found in an adult with an advanced solid tumor such as melanoma, head and neck, liver or kidney cancer. The CDR3 here reads CASSGRQVGISGANVLTF. The nucleotide sequence reads as follows: TGTGCCAGCAGTGGACGACAGGTTGGGATCTCTGGGGCCAACGTCCTGACTTTC.